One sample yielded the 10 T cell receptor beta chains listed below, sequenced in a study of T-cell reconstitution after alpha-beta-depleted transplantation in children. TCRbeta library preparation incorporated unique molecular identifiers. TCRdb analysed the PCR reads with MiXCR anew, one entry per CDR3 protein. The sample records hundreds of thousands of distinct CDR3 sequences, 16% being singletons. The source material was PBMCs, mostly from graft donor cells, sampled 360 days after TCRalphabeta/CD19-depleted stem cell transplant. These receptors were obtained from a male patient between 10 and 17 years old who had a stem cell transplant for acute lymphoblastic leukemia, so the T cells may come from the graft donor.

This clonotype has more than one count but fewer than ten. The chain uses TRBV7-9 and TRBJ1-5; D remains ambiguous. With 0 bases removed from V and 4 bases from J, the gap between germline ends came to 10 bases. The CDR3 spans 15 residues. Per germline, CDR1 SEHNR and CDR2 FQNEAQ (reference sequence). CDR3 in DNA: TGTGCCAGCAGCTTAGCCGGACTTGCGAATCAGCCCCAGCATTTT. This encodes CASSLAGLANQPQHF.

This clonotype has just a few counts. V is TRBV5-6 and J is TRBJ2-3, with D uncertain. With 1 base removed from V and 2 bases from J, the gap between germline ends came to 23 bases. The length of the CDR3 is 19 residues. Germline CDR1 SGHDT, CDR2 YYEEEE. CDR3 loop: CASSLRQALLYEITDTQYF. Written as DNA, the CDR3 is TGTGCCAGCAGCTTGCGTCAGGCCCTACTTTACGAAATCACAGATACGCAGTATTTT.

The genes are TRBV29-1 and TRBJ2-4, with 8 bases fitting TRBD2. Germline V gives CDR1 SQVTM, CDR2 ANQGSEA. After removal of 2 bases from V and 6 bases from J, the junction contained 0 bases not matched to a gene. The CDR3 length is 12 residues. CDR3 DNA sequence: TGCAGCGTTGAACTAGCGGGAAACATTCAGTACTTC. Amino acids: CSVELAGNIQYF.

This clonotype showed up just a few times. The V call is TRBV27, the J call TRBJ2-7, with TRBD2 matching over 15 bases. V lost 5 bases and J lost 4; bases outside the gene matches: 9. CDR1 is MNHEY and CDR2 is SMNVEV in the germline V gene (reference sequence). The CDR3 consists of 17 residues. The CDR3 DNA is TGTGCCAGCAGTGCCTCCGGGACTAGCGGGAGGTGGTACGAGCAGTACTTC. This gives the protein CASSASGTSGRWYEQYF.

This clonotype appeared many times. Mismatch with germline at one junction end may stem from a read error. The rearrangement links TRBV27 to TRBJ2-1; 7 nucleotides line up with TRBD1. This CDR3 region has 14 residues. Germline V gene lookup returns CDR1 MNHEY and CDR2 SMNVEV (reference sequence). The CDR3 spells CASSLTGVYNEQFF. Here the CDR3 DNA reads TGCGCCAGCAGCCTAACAGGGGTCTACAATGAGCAGTTCTTC.

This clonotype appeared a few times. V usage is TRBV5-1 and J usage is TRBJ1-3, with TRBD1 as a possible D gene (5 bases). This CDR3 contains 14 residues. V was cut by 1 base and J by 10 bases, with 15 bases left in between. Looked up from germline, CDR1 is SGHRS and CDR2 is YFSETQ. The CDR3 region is CASSLQAVTDTIYF. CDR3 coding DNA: TGCGCCAGCAGCTTGCAAGCCGTGACAGATACCATATATTTT.

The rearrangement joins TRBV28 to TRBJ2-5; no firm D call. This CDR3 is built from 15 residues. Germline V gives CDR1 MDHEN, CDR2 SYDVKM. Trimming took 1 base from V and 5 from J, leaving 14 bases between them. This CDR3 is CASSLYGDPPETQYF. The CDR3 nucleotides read TGTGCCAGCAGTTTATACGGTGACCCCCCGGAGACCCAGTACTTC.

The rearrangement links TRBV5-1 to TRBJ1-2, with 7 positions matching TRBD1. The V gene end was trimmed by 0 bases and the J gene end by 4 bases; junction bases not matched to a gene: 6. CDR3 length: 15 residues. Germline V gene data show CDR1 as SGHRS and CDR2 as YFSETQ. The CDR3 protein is CASSLERGQGYGYTF. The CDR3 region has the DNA TGCGCCAGCAGCTTGGAAAGGGGGCAGGGCTATGGCTACACCTTC.

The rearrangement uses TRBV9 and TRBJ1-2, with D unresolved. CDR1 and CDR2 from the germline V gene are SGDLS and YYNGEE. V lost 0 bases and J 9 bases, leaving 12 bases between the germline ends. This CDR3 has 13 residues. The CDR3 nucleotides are TGTGCCAGCAGCGTAGGAGATCATCCGAGCTACACCTTC. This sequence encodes CASSVGDHPSYTF. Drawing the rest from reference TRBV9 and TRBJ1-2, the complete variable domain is DSGVTQTPKHLITATGQRVTLRCSPRSGDLSVYWYQQSLDQGLQFLIQYYNGEERAKGNILERFSAQQFPDLHSELNLSSLELGDSALYFCASSVGDHPSYTFGSGTRLTVV.

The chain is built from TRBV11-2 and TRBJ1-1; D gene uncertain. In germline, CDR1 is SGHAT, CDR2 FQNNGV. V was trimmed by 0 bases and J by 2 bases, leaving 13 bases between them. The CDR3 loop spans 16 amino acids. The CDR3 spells CASSLDLGRVNTEAFF. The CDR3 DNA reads TGTGCCAGCAGCTTAGATCTGGGCAGAGTAAACACTGAAGCTTTCTTT.